Given below is one T cell receptor beta chain in context. Its antigen remains unidentified. The sample holds no much larger clone one base away, and base qualities are not on file. The collaborating institutions used their own protocols to collect whole blood in K2EDTA tubes. Collaborator samples were shipped for TCRbeta analysis as frozen whole blood, isolated PBMCs, or DNA extracted from either sample type. The immunoSEQ Assay, a bias-controlled multiplex PCR, was used to amplify TCRbeta CDR3 regions from genomic DNA. For the original study's pipeline: Nucleated cell counts per sample were estimated from amplification of reference gene primers within the assay. To quantify the absolute abundance of each unique TCRbeta CDR3 rearrangement, sequence reads were collapsed and filtered. For each sample, productive Simpson clonality was calculated as the square root of Simpson's diversity index over productive rearrangements. TCRdb provides this immuneACCESS table in a form limited to in-frame rearrangements. Some clones are lacking; in checked studies, under half of them reflect an unresolved V gene, and why the rest are absent is not known. V, J and clone size are taken as reported in that table, and D and trimming were inferred from the DNA itself. Counted in this sample were around 97,000 clones; roughly 90% of them appeared once. The ten largest clones represent 3.5% of the sample.

This record comes from a study of blood T cell repertoires in COVID-19 (dated by TCRdb to 2018 to 2020). General notes on the study: Collaborator samples came from the United States, Italy and Spain and covered acute and convalescent phases of COVID-19. The prospective study material was composed of cDNA or gDNA derived from T cells, B-cell-depleted T cells, or PBMCs. The repertoires were released in a freely available public database meant as a resource for research on the immune response to SARS-CoV-2. A de-identified subject ID, COVID-19 status, age in years and sex were almost always included in the sample metadata. The samples were drawn from two sources: the first 160 participants of the ongoing ImmuneRACE study, and over 950 subjects contributed by 6 global collaborators. HLA class I and class II types, where available, came from metadata supplied by the sample provider rather than from assay-based typing. Subjects who had been exposed to COVID-19, were actively infected with it, or had recovered from it provided the deeply sampled blood TCRbeta repertoires that made up the dataset. Summary of the overall study and its limitations: Clinical and demographic metadata were provided uncurated, with the amount varying by source and participant.

Including cysteine and phenylalanine, the CDR3 has 15 amino acids. This entry keeps only the CDR3 DNA: 45 bases, framed from base 1. V trim: 7 bases; J trim: 5 bases; unmatched bases: 8. The germline V gene gives CDR1 as SNHLY and CDR2 as FYNNEI. Sequenced sample: peripheral blood. The TCR was taken from a woman aged 60-75 years with acute or convalescent COVID-19. Recombination joined TRBV2 with TRBJ1-2; TRBD1 fits 12 bases in the junction. The nucleotide sequence is TGTGCCAGCATCCCCGGGACAGGGGGCTCGTATGGCTACACCTTC. The translation is CASIPGTGGSYGYTF. The CDR3, completed at both ends by the reference TRBV2 and TRBJ1-2 genes, gives the full variable domain EPEVTQTPSHQVTQMGQEVILRCVPISNHLYFYWYRQILGQKVEFLVSFYNNEISEKSEIFDDQFSVERPDGSNFTLKIRSTKLEDSAMYFCASIPGTGGSYGYTFGSGTRLTVV.